These 23 T cell receptor beta chains originate from one sample sequenced in a study of blood T cell repertoires in COVID-19. Method: immunoSEQ multiplex PCR; TCRdb's copy keeps in-frame clones and lacks some. The top ten hold 15% to 20% of the sample, which has roughly 68,000 clones, around four fifths seen once. Material: peripheral blood. These receptors were collected from a woman aged 80 or over with acute or convalescent COVID-19.

The chain uses TRBV11-2 and TRBJ2-1; D perhaps matches TRBD2 (5 bases). Deletions cut 5 bases from V and 3 bases from J, with 14 bases between. The length of the CDR3 is 15 residues. Germline CDR1 reads SGHAT; CDR2 reads FQNNGV. The CDR3 sequence: CASSGPGSVYNEQFF. CDR3 DNA sequence: TGTGCCAGCAGCGGGCCGGGGTCTGTCTACAATGAGCAGTTCTTC.

The V gene is TRBV9, the J gene TRBJ1-2, with TRBD1 identical over 7 bases. With V trimmed by 4 bases and J by 8 bases, 5 bases remained unmatched. This CDR3 is built from 12 residues. Germline values: CDR1 SGDLS, CDR2 YYNGEE. CDR3 residues: CASSRQGEGYTF. The CDR3 bases are TGTGCCAGCAGCCGCCAGGGGGAAGGCTACACCTTC.

This chain links TRBV6-4 with TRBJ1-5; TRBD1 matches 8 bases. This CDR3 contains 13 residues. Per germline, CDR1 MRHNA and CDR2 SNTAGT. J gave up 7 bases and V 9 bases, and 8 bases lay outside the gene matches. The CDR3 loop reads CASSAGGGQPQHF. CDR3 in DNA: TGTGCCAGTTCAGCAGGGGGCGGCCAGCCCCAGCATTTT.

This chain links TRBV11-3 with TRBJ2-1; weak D call: TRBD2 (5 bases). The CDR3 consists of 13 residues. With 1 base removed from V and 15 bases from J, the gap between germline ends came to 16 bases. Germline-derived CDR1 and CDR2 are SGHNT and YENEEA. For the CDR3, the DNA is TGTGCCAGCAGCTTAGTAGCCGGGGAAGCAAGGTTCTTC. Amino acids: CASSLVAGEARFF.

This clone has only a few counts. J is TRBJ2-7 and V is TRBV7-3, with 12 bases matching TRBD2. V gave up 5 bases and J gave up 7 bases; unmatched junction bases: 9. The germline CDR1 and CDR2 sequences are SGHTA and FQGTGA. The CDR3 spans 15 residues. The CDR3 sequence is CASSPSGRAPSEQYF. The CDR3 bases are TGTGCCAGCAGCCCTAGCGGGAGGGCCCCCTCAGAGCAGTACTTC.

V is TRBV11-2 and J is TRBJ2-1; 9 nucleotides align to TRBD2. The length of the CDR3 is 15 residues. The V and J ends lost 4 bases and 9 bases, in that order; junction bases with no gene match: 10. From germline, CDR1 is SGHAT and CDR2 FQNNGV. The CDR3 region has the DNA TGTGCCAGCAGCTCTATAGCGGGAGTAATAGGTGAGCAGTTCTTC. Translating gives CASSSIAGVIGEQFF.

The rearrangement uses TRBV11-3 and TRBJ1-1; D may be TRBD1 (5 bases). Trimming stripped 5 bases from V and 7 bases from J, with 17 bases between. This CDR3 has 14 residues. Germline assignment: CDR1 SGHNT and CDR2 YENEEA. The CDR3 coding sequence is TGTGCCAGCAGCAACCCTGGGGTTAGGGGTGAAGCTTTCTTT. It yields the protein CASSNPGVRGEAFF.

This clone showed up just once. The V gene is TRBV19, the J gene TRBJ1-1, with 10 positions matching TRBD1. The germline CDR1 and CDR2 sequences are LNHDA and SQIVND (reference sequence). The CDR3 extends over 19 amino acids. V dropped 7 bases and J dropped 1; count of bases not matched to a gene: 18. CDR3 in DNA: TGTGCCAGTACCCGCCTAGGGACAGGGGTCCCGACGCCGAACACTGAAGCTTTCTTT. Translation gives CASTRLGTGVPTPNTEAFF. Using reference TRBV19 and TRBJ1-1 for the parts outside the CDR3, the full variable domain is DGGITQSPKYLFRKEGQNVTLSCEQNLNHDAMYWYRQDPGQGLRLIYYSQIVNDFQKGDIAEGYSVSREKKESFPLTVTSAQKNPTAFYLCASTRLGTGVPTPNTEAFFGQGTRLTVV.

This clone showed up just once. The chain links TRBV5-4 to TRBJ2-1; D might be TRBD1 (5 bases). CDR1 is SGHNT and CDR2 is YYREEE in the germline V gene (reference sequence). This CDR3 comprises 13 residues. V lost 1 base and J 5 bases, leaving 7 bases between the germline ends. The CDR3 nucleotides read TGTGCCAGCAGCTTGACAGGAAACAATGAGCAGTTCTTC. It codes for CASSLTGNNEQFF.

This clone showed up just a few times. This rearrangement joins TRBV30 to TRBJ2-1, with D tentatively TRBD1 (5 bases). V was shortened by 4 bases and J by 2 bases, with 6 bases between the two germline ends. CDR1 and CDR2 from the germline V gene are GTSNPN and SVGIG (reference sequence). The CDR3 is 12 residues long. CDR3 DNA sequence: TGTGCCTGGACAGGGCCCTACAATGAGCAGTTCTTC. This translates into CAWTGPYNEQFF.

The gene calls are TRBV3-1 (or the pseudogene TRBV3-2) and TRBJ2-5, with 11 bases fitting TRBD2. V lost 9 bases, J lost 8 bases, and 8 bases stayed unmatched. Per germline, CDR1 LGHDT and CDR2 YNNKEL (reference sequence). The length of the CDR3 is 13 residues. The DNA for the CDR3 is TGTGCCAGTTTTCTAGCGGGGGGTTTTACCCAGTACTTC. The encoded protein is CASFLAGGFTQYF.

This clone was found once. The V call is TRBV3-1 (or the pseudogene TRBV3-2), the J call TRBJ1-5, with a weak D call TRBD1 (5 bases). CDR3 length equals 15 residues. Germline CDR1 LGHDT, CDR2 YNNKEL (reference sequence). With 0 bases removed from V and 6 bases from J, the gap between germline ends came to 12 bases. The CDR3, as DNA: TGTGCCAGCAGCCAAGATTGGAGGGGCAGTCAGCCCCAGCATTTT. Translation gives CASSQDWRGSQPQHF.

In this sample, this clone turned up once. The J gene is TRBJ2-7, the V gene TRBV5-4; no clear D gene. The V end lost 4 bases, the J end lost 1 base, and 12 bases lay between the germline ends. The CDR3 sequence is 14 residues long. Germline V CDR1 and CDR2: SGHNT, YYREEE (reference sequence). The CDR3 loop is CASSPVPGSYEQYF. The CDR3 bases are TGTGCCAGCAGCCCGGTGCCCGGGTCCTACGAGCAGTACTTC.

V gene TRBV5-8 combines with J gene TRBJ1-5; D remains unclear. This CDR3 has 15 residues. V gave up 2 bases and J gave up 5 bases, with 14 bases separating them. The germline V gene encodes CDR1 SGHTS and CDR2 YDEGEE. The CDR3 DNA is TGTGCCAGCAGCTTTGGGCAGAATGGCGATCAGCCCCAGCATTTT. Translation: CASSFGQNGDQPQHF.

The chain carries TRBV5-5 and TRBJ2-3; tentative D call: TRBD2 (5 bases). V lost 7 bases to trimming and J lost 4 bases, with 13 bases between them. The CDR3 is made up of 13 amino acids. CDR1 is SGHKS, CDR2 YYEKEE, per germline (reference sequence). Here the CDR3 DNA reads TGTGCCAGCCACAGCCCCGGGGCAGATACGCAGTATTTT. Residues: CASHSPGADTQYF.

This rearrangement joins TRBV14 to TRBJ1-2, with D unclear. Germline values: CDR1 SGHDN, CDR2 FVKESK. V lost 4 bases, J lost 9 bases, and 12 bases lay in between. This CDR3 is built from 12 residues. CDR3 protein: CASSPLTFSYTF. CDR3 sequence (DNA): TGTGCCAGCAGCCCTTTGACTTTTAGCTACACCTTC. The complete variable domain, with remaining parts taken from reference TRBV14 and TRBJ1-2, reads EAGVTQFPSHSVIEKGQTVTLRCDPISGHDNLYWYRRVMGKEIKFLLHFVKESKQDESGMPNNRFLAERTGGTYSTLKVQPAELEDSGVYFCASSPLTFSYTFGSGTRLTVV.

This chain links TRBV2 with TRBJ1-2, with 9 bases matching TRBD1. With V trimmed by 6 bases and J by 6 bases, 17 bases remained unmatched. This CDR3 has 17 amino acids. CDR1 is SNHLY and CDR2 is FYNNEI in the germline V gene. This chain's CDR3 is CASSRDRPRTGGNGYTF. The DNA for the CDR3 is TGTGCCAGCAGCCGGGACAGGCCTCGTACAGGGGGCAATGGCTACACCTTC.

This clone was counted a single time. The rearrangement links TRBV24-1 to TRBJ2-1; the match to TRBD2 covers 13 bases. Per germline, CDR1 KGHDR and CDR2 SFDVKD. The CDR3 is made up of 16 amino acids. V gave up 4 bases and J gave up 7 bases; unmatched junction bases: 6. In nucleotides, the CDR3 is TGTGCCACCAGTGACCCTACTAGCGGGAGGGGAAATGAGCAGTTCTTC. Translation: CATSDPTSGRGNEQFF.

The rearrangement uses TRBV5-1 and TRBJ1-1, with D hard to call. The V end was cut by 3 bases, the J end by 5 bases, with 11 bases between. Germline CDR1 SGHRS, CDR2 YFSETQ. The CDR3 has 13 residues. The CDR3 region is CASSWGVGTEAFF. The CDR3 DNA reads as TGCGCCAGCAGCTGGGGAGTTGGGACTGAAGCTTTCTTT.

This clone was observed a few times. The chain combines TRBV29-1 with TRBJ1-2, with 9 bases aligning to TRBD1. The length of the CDR3 is 14 residues. Germline trimming cut 7 bases from V and 3 bases from J; bases unmatched to any gene: 9. CDR1 SQVTM and CDR2 ANQGSEA come from the germline V gene. DNA of the CDR3: TGCAGCGCTGCCGGGACAGGGAACGACTATGGCTACACCTTC. Residues: CSAAGTGNDYGYTF.

V usage is TRBV24-1 and J usage is TRBJ1-3; tentative D call: TRBD1 (6 bases). Germline values: CDR1 KGHDR, CDR2 SFDVKD. With 5 bases removed from V and 3 bases from J, the gap between germline ends came to 19 bases. The CDR3 covers 17 residues. The CDR3 loop reads CATSAGDRPPGGNTIYF. The CDR3 DNA is TGTGCCACCAGTGCAGGGGACCGACCTCCAGGTGGAAACACCATATATTTT.

The genes are TRBV5-4 and TRBJ2-3; D uncertain. The CDR3 has 13 residues. CDR1 is SGHNT and CDR2 is YYREEE in the germline V gene (reference sequence). V was shortened by 10 bases and J by 0 bases, with 12 bases between the two germline ends. This CDR3 reads CAGTTTSTDTQYF. CDR3 nucleotide sequence: TGTGCCGGTACAACGACTAGCACAGATACGCAGTATTTT. Full variable domain (outside the CDR3, taken from reference TRBV5-4 and TRBJ2-3): ETGVTQSPTHLIKTRGQQVTLRCSSQSGHNTVSWYQQALGQGPQFIFQYYREEENGRGNFPPRFSGLQFPNYSSELNVNALELDDSALYLCAGTTTSTDTQYFGPGTRLTVL.

The V gene is TRBV6-4, the J gene TRBJ1-2, with TRBD1 as a possible D gene (6 bases). CDR3 length equals 14 residues. Germline assignment: CDR1 MRHNA and CDR2 SNTAGT. Trimming removed 6 bases from V and 7 bases from J, with 18 bases in between. Written as DNA, the CDR3 is TGTGCCAGCAGAGACGGGACGCGAGGGGGTGGCTACACCTTC. Residues: CASRDGTRGGGYTF.